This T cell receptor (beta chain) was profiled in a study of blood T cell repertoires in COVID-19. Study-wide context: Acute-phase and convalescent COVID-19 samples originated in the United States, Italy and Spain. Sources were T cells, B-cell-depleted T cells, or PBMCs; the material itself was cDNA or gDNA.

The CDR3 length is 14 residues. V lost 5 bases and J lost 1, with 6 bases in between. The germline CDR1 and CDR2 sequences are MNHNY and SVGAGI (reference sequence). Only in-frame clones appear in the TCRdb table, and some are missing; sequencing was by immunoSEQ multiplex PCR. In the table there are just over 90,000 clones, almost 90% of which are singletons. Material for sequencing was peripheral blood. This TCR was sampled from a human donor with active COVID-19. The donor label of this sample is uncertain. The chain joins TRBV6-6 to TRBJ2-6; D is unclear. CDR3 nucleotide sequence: TGTGCCAGCAGTGAGAGGTCTGGGGCCAACGTCCTGACTTTC. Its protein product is CASSERSGANVLTF.